This entry lists 14 T cell receptor beta chains sequenced from one sample in a study of T cell changes during pregnancy in multiple sclerosis. Method: immunoSEQ multiplex PCR; TCRdb's copy keeps in-frame clones and lacks some. The sample contains more than 45,000 clones, approximately 94% of which appear only once. Sequenced material: CD4+ T cells from peripheral blood mononuclear cells, taken in the second trimester of pregnancy. The receptor set was obtained from a female donor with multiple sclerosis, enrolled in a pregnancy study.

The V call is TRBV5-4, the J call TRBJ2-7, with 7 bases aligning to TRBD1. Germline CDR1 is SGHNT and CDR2 is YYREEE (reference sequence). V dropped 3 bases and J dropped 3; count of bases not matched to a gene: 9. This CDR3 comprises 15 residues. CDR3: CASSSGTAGLYEQYF. Written as DNA, the CDR3 is TGTGCCAGCAGCTCCGGGACAGCTGGGCTCTACGAGCAGTACTTC.

The J gene is TRBJ1-6, the V gene TRBV5-1; D perhaps matches TRBD1 (5 bases). CDR1 is SGHRS, CDR2 YFSETQ, per germline. The CDR3 sequence is 14 residues long. The germline V and J ends were trimmed by 3 bases and 9 bases, with 13 bases remaining between them. The CDR3 is CASSYWRQLSPLHF. The CDR3 nucleotides are TGCGCCAGCAGCTATTGGAGACAGCTTTCACCCCTCCACTTT.

This clone was counted only a few times. This sample includes further DNA sequences coding for the same CDR3. The chain joins TRBV29-1 to TRBJ2-5; D may be TRBD2 (5 bases). Germline V gene data show CDR1 as SQVTM and CDR2 as ANQGSEA. Trimming removed 4 bases at V and 5 bases at J, with 5 bases between. The CDR3 is 10 amino acids. The CDR3 loop is CSVGGETQYF. The DNA of the CDR3 is TGCAGCGTTGGAGGGGAGACCCAGTACTTC.

The chain carries TRBV4-2 and TRBJ2-5; a weak D match, TRBD1 (6 bases). Per the germline V gene, CDR1 is LGHNA and CDR2 is YNFKEQ. The CDR3 is 14 amino acids. V gave up 0 bases and J gave up 4 bases, with 9 bases separating them. The CDR3 spells CASSQEGGRETQYF. The CDR3, as DNA: TGTGCCAGCAGCCAAGAAGGGGGACGAGAGACCCAGTACTTC.

The chain carries TRBV6-6 and TRBJ1-2, with 7 bases aligning to TRBD1. In germline, CDR1 is MNHNY, CDR2 SVGAGI (reference sequence). V lost 5 bases and J lost 5; bases outside the gene matches: 5. The CDR3 is made up of 13 amino acids. The CDR3, as DNA: TGTGCCAGCAGTATACAGGGGAATTATGGCTACACCTTC. Its protein is CASSIQGNYGYTF.

The rearrangement links TRBV25-1 to TRBJ1-6; D not resolved. In germline, CDR1 is MGHDK, CDR2 SYGVNS. The CDR3 loop spans 13 amino acids. Trimming took 8 bases from V and 5 from J, leaving 10 bases between them. The CDR3 spells CASAEMNNSPLHF. In DNA, the CDR3 is TGTGCCAGCGCAGAAATGAATAATTCACCCCTCCACTTT.

This rearrangement joins TRBV10-3 to TRBJ1-1, with 9 bases identical to TRBD1. This CDR3 has 15 residues. Looked up from germline, CDR1 is ENHRY and CDR2 is SYGVKD. Losses at the gene ends were 5 bases for V and 1 base for J; bases not matched to a gene: 5. The CDR3 region is CAISRDRDSNTEAFF. The CDR3 DNA reads TGTGCCATCAGTCGGGACAGGGATTCGAACACTGAAGCTTTCTTT.

The sample holds a few counts of this clone. Different DNA sequences within this sample yield the same CDR3. The rearrangement links TRBV2 to TRBJ1-5, with D hard to call. The V gene lost 6 bases and the J gene lost 5 bases, with 11 bases spanning the gap. Per germline, CDR1 SNHLY and CDR2 FYNNEI. The CDR3 is 13 residues long. The CDR3 sequence is CASRTERDQPQHF. CDR3 DNA: TGTGCCAGCAGGACTGAGAGGGATCAGCCCCAGCATTTT.

V gene TRBV2 combines with J gene TRBJ1-4; 11 bases line up with TRBD1. Germline V gene sequence: CDR1 SNHLY, CDR2 FYNNEI. The V gene end was trimmed by 8 bases and the J gene end by 13 bases; junction bases not matched to a gene: 15. The CDR3 contains 15 residues. The CDR3 sequence is CASVTPGTGGRGLFF. The DNA for the CDR3 is TGTGCCAGCGTCACTCCCGGGACAGGGGGACGGGGACTGTTTTTT. Together with reference TRBV2 and TRBJ1-4, the CDR3 gives the full variable domain: EPEVTQTPSHQVTQMGQEVILRCVPISNHLYFYWYRQILGQKVEFLVSFYNNEISEKSEIFDDQFSVERPDGSNFTLKIRSTKLEDSAMYFCASVTPGTGGRGLFFGSGTQLSVL.

This clone occurred once. The genes are TRBV5-6 and TRBJ2-7; D remains unclear. V was trimmed by 2 bases and J by 0 bases, leaving 12 bases between them. CDR1 and CDR2 (germline): SGHDT, YYEEEE. The CDR3 consists of 15 residues. CDR3 DNA: TGTGCCAGCAGCTTCAAAACATCTCGCTCCTACGAGCAGTACTTC. The encoded protein is CASSFKTSRSYEQYF.

The V gene is TRBV19, the J gene TRBJ1-1; TRBD1 aligns across 8 bases. The trim removed 3 bases at V and 8 bases at J, leaving 14 bases unmatched. The germline V gene has CDR1 LNHDA and CDR2 SQIVND (reference sequence). This CDR3 has 16 amino acids. The CDR3 sequence is CASSMMDRARNMEAFF. CDR3 DNA: TGTGCCAGTAGTATGATGGACAGGGCGCGGAACATGGAAGCTTTCTTT. The variable domain in full, completed from reference TRBV19 and TRBJ1-1, reads DGGITQSPKYLFRKEGQNVTLSCEQNLNHDAMYWYRQDPGQGLRLIYYSQIVNDFQKGDIAEGYSVSREKKESFPLTVTSAQKNPTAFYLCASSMMDRARNMEAFFGQGTRLTVV.

The rearrangement uses TRBV5-1 and TRBJ2-4; possibly TRBD2 for D (5 bases). The CDR3 runs to 15 residues. V lost 0 bases to trimming and J lost 0 bases, with 7 bases between them. Germline CDR1 and CDR2: SGHRS and YFSETQ. The CDR3 region has the DNA TGCGCCAGCAGCTTGGACGGACTAGCCAAAAACATTCAGTACTTC. Its protein is CASSLDGLAKNIQYF.

The chain uses TRBV2 and TRBJ2-7; no definite D call. V lost 7 bases and J lost 0, with 7 bases in between. Germline CDR1 is SNHLY and CDR2 is FYNNEI. This CDR3 region has 12 residues. The CDR3 region is CASTLSSYEQYF. CDR3 sequence (DNA): TGTGCCAGCACCCTCAGCTCCTACGAGCAGTACTTC.

This chain joins TRBV5-1 and TRBJ1-1, with 7 nucleotides matching TRBD1. Germline V CDR1 and CDR2: SGHRS, YFSETQ. Trimming at V came to 4 bases and at J to 0 bases, leaving 6 bases not matched to a gene. The CDR3 contains 15 residues. This CDR3 is CASSPRQGLNTEAFF. CDR3 nucleotides: TGCGCCAGCAGCCCAAGACAGGGATTGAACACTGAAGCTTTCTTT.